These 18 T cell receptor beta chains came from one sample sequenced in a study of shared clonotypes between healthy human individuals. Selected positively for CCR7 and CD45RO-negative, naive CD8 cells excluded terminally differentiated effector memory CD45RA+ cells. The data were produced by immunoSEQ multiplex PCR, yet TCRdb's version contains in-frame clones alone and is incomplete. Of over 2 million clones in the sample, less than 95% were seen once. The sequencing sample was made of naive CD8+ T cells sorted from blood. These receptors came from a man in his late teens or twenties in good health.

V is TRBV7-9 and J is TRBJ1-1; 7 bases agree with TRBD1. The CDR3 spans 15 residues. After removal of 5 bases from V and 0 bases from J, the junction contained 6 bases not matched to a gene. The germline CDR1 and CDR2 sequences are SEHNR and FQNEAQ (reference sequence). CDR3 protein: CASSTAGTVNTEAFF. Written as DNA, the CDR3 is TGTGCCAGCAGCACCGCTGGGACAGTGAACACTGAAGCTTTCTTT.

The rearrangement joins TRBV7-8 to TRBJ2-7; the D gene is possibly TRBD1 (6 bases). This CDR3 contains 16 residues. The germline V gene has CDR1 SGHVS and CDR2 FQNEAQ. With 5 bases removed from V and 0 bases from J, the gap between germline ends came to 17 bases. The CDR3: CASSQPRQESSYEQYF. The CDR3 bases are TGTGCCAGCAGCCAACCAAGACAGGAGAGCTCCTACGAGCAGTACTTC.

This chain joins TRBV6-6 and TRBJ2-7, with 11 bases that match TRBD2. Unmatched junction bases numbered 7, after V lost 4 bases and J lost 5 bases. CDR3 length equals 15 residues. The germline gives CDR1 MNHNY, CDR2 SVGAGI (reference sequence). The CDR3: CASSFLAGGPDEQYF. The CDR3 DNA reads as TGTGCCAGCAGTTTCTTAGCGGGAGGGCCCGACGAGCAGTACTTC.

V usage is TRBV5-5 and J usage is TRBJ1-2, with 7 bases identical to TRBD1. Germline loops: CDR1 SGHKS, CDR2 YYEKEE (reference sequence). After removal of 1 base from V and 3 bases from J, the junction contained 12 bases not matched to a gene. The length of the CDR3 is 17 residues. The CDR3 loop reads CASSLYIGIDRDYGYTF. Here the CDR3 DNA reads TGTGCCAGCAGCTTGTACATTGGTATAGACAGGGACTATGGCTACACCTTC.

This rearrangement joins TRBV27 to TRBJ1-2; D remains ambiguous. This CDR3 has 14 amino acids. V lost 0 bases and J 8 bases, leaving 13 bases between the germline ends. The germline gives CDR1 MNHEY, CDR2 SMNVEV (reference sequence). The CDR3 sequence is CASSLSASGGGYTF. The CDR3 DNA is TGTGCCAGCAGTTTATCTGCGAGCGGTGGAGGCTACACCTTC.

This chain uses TRBV7-8 with TRBJ2-1; D not certain. The germline CDR1 and CDR2 sequences are SGHVS and FQNEAQ. V lost 5 bases to trimming and J lost 0 bases, with 8 bases between them. The CDR3 totals 14 residues. Here the CDR3 reads CASSPPTSYNEQFF. DNA of the CDR3: TGTGCCAGCAGCCCGCCCACCTCCTACAATGAGCAGTTCTTC. The full variable domain, with the rest looked up from reference TRBV7-8 and TRBJ2-1, is GAGVSQSPRYKVAKRGQDVALRCDPISGHVSLFWYQQALGQGPEFLTYFQNEAQLDKSGLPSDRFFAERPEGSVSTLKIQRTQQEDSAVYLCASSPPTSYNEQFFGPGTRLTVL.

Points on this clone: Other DNA sequences in this sample translate to the same CDR3. The rearrangement uses TRBV6-5 and TRBJ2-5, with TRBD2 as a possible D gene (6 bases). Trimming pared 0 bases from V and 4 bases from J, leaving 9 bases between. CDR1 is MNHEY, CDR2 SVGAGI, per germline. This CDR3 has 14 residues. The DNA of the CDR3 is TGTGCCAGCAGTTACTCGGGGGGTGTAGAGACCCAGTACTTC. It translates to CASSYSGGVETQYF.

CDR3: CASRTSGSRNEQFF. DNA of the CDR3: TGTGCCAGCAGAACTAGCGGGAGCAGAAATGAGCAGTTCTTC. V gene TRBV14 combines with J gene TRBJ2-1, with 11 bases lining up with TRBD2. This CDR3 contains 14 residues. V gave up 6 bases and J gave up 7 bases; unmatched junction bases: 5. Germline V gene lookup returns CDR1 SGHDN and CDR2 FVKESK.

This clone was counted once. The rearrangement joins TRBV6-1 to TRBJ2-7, with 7 bases identical to TRBD2. V shed 0 bases and J 2 bases; nucleotides not matched to a gene: 7. The CDR3 loop spans 16 amino acids. CDR1 and CDR2 (germline): MNHNS, SASEGT. The CDR3 DNA follows: TGTGCCAGCAGTGAAGCGAGGGAGGGATCGACCTACGAGCAGTACTTC. This gives the protein CASSEAREGSTYEQYF.

The genes are TRBV28 and TRBJ1-1; D is unclear. From germline, CDR1 is MDHEN and CDR2 SYDVKM. V lost 6 bases and J lost 2, with 16 bases in between. The CDR3 extends over 15 amino acids. The CDR3 coding sequence is TGTGCCAGCAGGCCTTACCCCGGAAGCAACACTGAAGCTTTCTTT. This encodes CASRPYPGSNTEAFF.

The chain links TRBV7-2 to TRBJ2-7; 7 bases map to TRBD2. V lost 2 bases to trimming and J lost 2 bases; unmatched junction nucleotides: 6. Germline V CDR1 and CDR2: SGHTA, FQGNSA. This CDR3 has 15 amino acids. The CDR3 region is CASSLFRGVTYEQYF. DNA of the CDR3: TGTGCCAGCAGCTTATTTCGGGGGGTGACCTACGAGCAGTACTTC.

As for this clone: This may be a read error, as it is one base from a much larger clone. The CDR3 DNA sequence: TGTGCCAGCAGCCTCTCCTACGAGCAGTACTTC. Translated, it gives CASSLSYEQYF. The chain employs TRBV4-2 and TRBJ2-7; no definite D call. Germline CDR1 and CDR2: LGHNA and YNFKEQ. V was clipped by 4 bases and J by 0 bases, with 1 base between them. The CDR3 is made up of 11 amino acids.

The chain recombines TRBV11-2 with TRBJ1-4; 8 bases agree with TRBD1. CDR1 and CDR2 (germline): SGHAT, FQNNGV. The CDR3 spans 16 residues. The junction had 13 bases not matched to a gene; V was cut back by 6 bases and J by 7 bases. The CDR3 sequence: CASRLGGTGGIEKLFF. The DNA of the CDR3 is TGTGCCAGCAGACTAGGGGGCACAGGGGGGATTGAAAAACTGTTTTTT. The whole variable domain, filled in from reference TRBV11-2 and TRBJ1-4, reads EAGVAQSPRYKIIEKRQSVAFWCNPISGHATLYWYQQILGQGPKLLIQFQNNGVVDDSQLPKDRFSAERLKGVDSTLKIQPAKLEDSAVYLCASRLGGTGGIEKLFFGSGTQLSVL.

This sequence joins TRBV28 and TRBJ2-5; 10 bases fit TRBD1. This CDR3 is 18 amino acids long. Losses at the gene ends were 4 bases for V and 4 bases for J; bases not matched to a gene: 15. Germline CDR1 MDHEN, CDR2 SYDVKM. The CDR3 protein is CASSSGQGGMDKRETQYF. The CDR3 coding sequence is TGTGCCAGCAGTTCAGGACAGGGGGGAATGGACAAGCGAGAGACCCAGTACTTC.

The rearrangement uses TRBV28 and TRBJ2-1; D not certain. V dropped 5 bases and J dropped 0 bases, with 11 bases sitting between them. The CDR3 has 15 amino acids. CDR1 is MDHEN, CDR2 SYDVKM, per germline. CDR3 bases: TGTGCCAGCAGTGACATCCAGAGCTCCTACAATGAGCAGTTCTTC. Its protein is CASSDIQSSYNEQFF.

As to this clone: One junction end disagrees with the germline gene, perhaps due to a read error. The chain employs TRBV7-9 and TRBJ1-3; D ambiguous. The CDR3 has 11 amino acids. Looked up from germline, CDR1 is SEHNR and CDR2 is FQNEAQ (reference sequence). The CDR3 coding sequence is TGTGCCAGCAGCTCCGCGCAAATTAGGGATTTT. This translates into CASSSAQIRDF.

This chain uses TRBV7-9 with TRBJ1-2; D is unresolved. The germline V gene has CDR1 SEHNR and CDR2 FQNEAQ (reference sequence). V gave up 0 bases and J gave up 6 bases, with 11 bases separating them. This CDR3 has 14 amino acids. The CDR3 loop reads CASSLAEGGDGYTF. In DNA, the CDR3 is TGTGCCAGCAGCTTAGCGGAAGGCGGGGATGGCTACACCTTC.

The chain is built from TRBV5-6 and TRBJ1-2, with D tentatively TRBD1 (6 bases). The V gene's germline CDR1 is SGHDT and CDR2 YYEEEE. This CDR3 is 15 amino acids long. V lost 4 bases, J lost 3 bases, and 16 bases lay in between. The CDR3 here is CASSTGREGDYGYTF. CDR3 DNA sequence: TGTGCCAGCAGCACGGGAAGGGAGGGGGACTATGGCTACACCTTC. Filled out from reference TRBV5-6 and TRBJ1-2, the complete variable domain reads DAGVTQSPTHLIKTRGQQVTLRCSPKSGHDTVSWYQQALGQGPQFIFQYYEEEERQRGNFPDRFSGHQFPNYSSELNVNALLLGDSALYLCASSTGREGDYGYTFGSGTRLTVV.